This TCR beta chain derives from a study of T-cell memory formation after mild COVID-19. Study overall: Largely donor-specific TCR clusters were found.

Findings and caveats of the study: Clones that shrank (day 15 to 85) were balanced CD4/CD8, whereas later expanders leaned CD4+. Researchers report contracting CD4+ clones mostly in CM and EM, with CD8+ clones in EMRA.

TCRalpha and TCRbeta libraries used 5'RACE with constant-segment primers and UMIs. TCRdb fed the 5' RACE reads into MiXCR, producing one record per CDR3 protein. The data show 200,000 to 250,000 distinct CDR3 sequences, with around 30% seen just once and approximately 10% held by the top ten. From germline, CDR1 is MNHEY and CDR2 SVGAGI. The CDR3 runs to 13 residues. V was clipped by 7 bases and J by 8 bases; unmatched bases: 7. This clonotype was picked up many times. Its antigen is undetermined. The TCR sequence derives from an adult woman who had mild COVID-19 (a few samples of this study predate the infection). Cell type and time point are not known. The gene calls are TRBV6-5 and TRBJ1-2; TRBD1 aligns across 10 bases. Sequenced material: PBMCs or a T cell subset sorted from them (not recorded which). The CDR3 spells CASTAGTGVGYTF. In nucleotides, the CDR3 is TGTGCCAGCACAGCCGGGACAGGGGTGGGCTACACCTTC.